This T cell receptor beta chain was sequenced for a study of T cell responses to AZD1222 COVID-19 vaccine. In regard to this clone: The antigen is not known.

Study conclusions and caveats: At baseline, seropositivity was found in only 6 or 7 AZD1222 recipients.

The CDR3 loop spans 12 amino acids. The V and J ends lost 7 bases and 8 bases respectively, with 12 bases between them. Sequencing used immunoSEQ multiplex PCR; TCRdb keeps in-frame clones, though not all of them. The sample records 120,000 to 150,000 clones, 80% to 95% being singletons. This sequence was found in an adult in good health. The chain is built from TRBV12-3 or TRBV12-4 and TRBJ2-1, with a weak D call TRBD1 (6 bases). Sample: peripheral blood, taken on day 0 of MenACWY control vaccination. The CDR3 coding sequence is TGTGCCAGCACAGACAGGTCTTATGAGCAGTTCTTC. Its translation: CASTDRSYEQFF.